These 27 T cell receptor beta chains share one sample of origin, sequenced in a study of CD8+CD57+ T cells in acquired aplastic anemia. CDR3 and TCR beta VDJ profiling relied on genomic DNA as the template. Using its own MiXCR run on the reads, TCRdb lists one record per CDR3 protein. Altogether about 150,000 distinct CDR3 sequences are present, 40% to 65% being singletons, with the ten largest covering 9.5% to 15%. Sequencing involved patients with CD8+CD57+ cell expansion previously shown by flow cytometry. The sequenced material came from sorted CD4+, CD8+, or CD8+CD57+ T cells (not recorded which) from PBMCs. These receptor sequences come from a human donor with aplastic anemia.

Only one count was recorded for this clonotype. This sequence joins TRBV6-1 and TRBJ2-7; maybe TRBD1 (7 bases). The CDR3 runs 14 residues. Trimming shortened V by 3 bases and J by 3 bases, and 12 bases separated the two germline ends. The V gene's germline CDR1 is MNHNS and CDR2 SASEGT. Here the CDR3 DNA reads TGTGCCAGCAGTGAGCCAGGGGGGAACTACGAGCAGTACTTC. This gives the protein CASSEPGGNYEQYF.

The gene calls are TRBV6-1 and TRBJ1-2; 7 positions agree with TRBD1. Per germline, CDR1 MNHNS and CDR2 SASEGT. Unmatched junction bases numbered 4, after V lost 6 bases and J lost 6 bases. The CDR3 covers 12 residues. The CDR3 DNA follows: TGTGCCAGCAGCGACAGGGCTAATGGCTACACCTTC. This gives the protein CASSDRANGYTF.

The chain uses TRBV12-3 or TRBV12-4 and TRBJ1-6, with 7 positions matching TRBD1. The CDR3 contains 13 residues. Trimming removed 6 bases from V and 7 bases from J; junction bases left unmatched: 3. CDR3 nucleotide sequence: TGTGCCAGCAGCCGGGACAGCAATTCACCCCTCCACTTT. Protein sequence: CASSRDSNSPLHF.

About this clonotype: Because the CDR3 is missing its conserved closing phenylalanine or tryptophan, this is likely a read error. This chain connects TRBV14 to TRBJ2-7, with a weak D call TRBD1 (7 bases). Trimming took 1 base from V and 2 from J, leaving 9 bases between them. Germline CDR1 and CDR2: SGHDN and FVKESK. This CDR3 contains 14 residues. This CDR3 reads CASSQGRGPYEQYL. CDR3 DNA: TGTGCCAGCAGCCAAGGGAGGGGGCCCTACGAGCAGTACCTC.

The CDR3 bases are TGTGCCAGCAGCCATGGACAGGCTCCCTACAATGAGCAGTTCTTC. Its translation: CASSHGQAPYNEQFF. The chain is built from TRBV11-2 and TRBJ2-1, with 7 bases that match TRBD1. The V gene's germline CDR1 is SGHAT and CDR2 FQNNGV. This CDR3 region has 15 residues. V was pared by 5 bases and J by 2 bases, with 6 bases of the junction left unmatched.

This rearrangement joins TRBV24-1 to TRBJ2-7; no clear D. Germline loops: CDR1 KGHDR, CDR2 SFDVKD. The CDR3 has 12 residues. Trimming took 6 bases from V and 0 from J, leaving 5 bases between them. Here the CDR3 reads CATSTHSYEQYF. In DNA, the CDR3 is TGTGCCACCAGTACACACTCCTACGAGCAGTACTTC.

This clonotype appeared many times. The chain joins TRBV6-1 to TRBJ1-4; D not resolved. Germline lookup yields CDR1 MNHNS and CDR2 SASEGT. The CDR3 spans 11 residues. The V gene lost 6 bases and the J gene lost 5 bases, with 4 bases spanning the gap. CDR3 sequence: CASRENEKLFF. DNA for the CDR3: TGTGCCAGCAGGGAAAATGAAAAACTGTTTTTT.

The table lists this clonotype with many counts. The V call is TRBV4-3, the J call TRBJ2-1, with 7 bases lining up with TRBD1. The junction had 13 bases not matched to a gene; V was cut back by 8 bases and J by 6 bases. Germline V gene sequence: CDR1 LGHNA, CDR2 YSLEER. The length of the CDR3 is 15 residues. In nucleotides, the CDR3 is TGCGCCAGCCGACCGGACAGGCACCTTGGCAATGAGCAGTTCTTC. Its translation: CASRPDRHLGNEQFF.

The chain carries TRBV20-1 and TRBJ2-1, with 11 bases lining up with TRBD2. CDR1 DFQATT and CDR2 SNEGSKA come from the germline V gene (reference sequence). Trimming at V came to 5 bases and at J to 4 bases, leaving 10 bases not matched to a gene. This CDR3 has 16 amino acids. CDR3 loop: CSAGLTSGMRYNEQFF. As DNA, the CDR3 is TGCAGTGCTGGCCTGACTAGCGGGATGAGGTACAATGAGCAGTTCTTC.

The chain couples TRBV29-1 to TRBJ1-1; D is unresolved. CDR1 is SQVTM, CDR2 ANQGSEA, per germline. The CDR3 sequence is 14 residues long. Trimming removed 4 bases at V and 0 bases at J, with 12 bases between. In DNA, the CDR3 is TGCAGCGTTGTAGTTCTACGATTGAACACTGAAGCTTTCTTT. Residues: CSVVVLRLNTEAFF.

This clonotype was counted a few times. The V gene is TRBV10-3, the J gene TRBJ1-5, with a possible D match to TRBD1 (5 bases). V shed 2 bases and J shed 6 bases, with 11 bases lying between them. The germline V gene encodes CDR1 ENHRY and CDR2 SYGVKD. The CDR3 has 14 amino acids. The CDR3 nucleotides are TGTGCCATCAGTGAGCCGGGGGTGGGTCAGCCCCAGCATTTT. It codes for CAISEPGVGQPQHF.

The CDR3 region has the DNA TGTGCCAGCAGCTTAGGGGACGGCATGGGAAATGAGCAGTTCTTC. Its translation is CASSLGDGMGNEQFF. The V call is TRBV11-2, the J call TRBJ2-1; possibly TRBD1 or TRBD2 for D (5 bases each). The length of the CDR3 is 15 residues. In germline, CDR1 is SGHAT, CDR2 FQNNGV. V dropped 1 base and J dropped 7 bases, with 14 bases sitting between them.

This clonotype was seen ten or more times. The J gene is TRBJ2-3, the V gene TRBV6-4; TRBD2 matches 12 bases. This CDR3 contains 15 residues. Per germline, CDR1 MRHNA and CDR2 SNTAGT. V lost 4 bases and J lost 2; bases outside the gene matches: 1. The CDR3 loop is CASSASGGATDTQYF. The CDR3 coding sequence is TGTGCCAGCAGTGCTAGCGGGGGGGCCACAGATACGCAGTATTTT.

There are many counts of this clonotype. The V call is TRBV5-1, the J call TRBJ2-1; TRBD1 matches 8 bases. The CDR3 has 16 residues. V lost 0 bases, J lost 8 bases, and 10 bases stayed unmatched. Germline assignment: CDR1 SGHRS and CDR2 YFSETQ. DNA of the CDR3: TGCGCCAGCAGCTTGGGGGTGACAGGGGCTTGGGATGAGCAGTTCTTC. This sequence encodes CASSLGVTGAWDEQFF.

The chain carries TRBV24-1 and TRBJ2-2; a weak D match, TRBD2 (5 bases). V lost 7 bases to trimming and J lost 7 bases, with 21 bases between them. The CDR3 loop spans 16 amino acids. The germline CDR1 and CDR2 sequences are KGHDR and SFDVKD. This chain's CDR3 is CATSSLDSPPFGELFF. In nucleotides, the CDR3 is TGTGCCACCAGCAGTTTGGACTCCCCACCGTTCGGGGAGCTGTTTTTT.

This clonotype was seen just once. The genes are TRBV20-1 and TRBJ2-5; 8 bases fit TRBD2. J was trimmed by 3 bases and V by 6 bases; bases with no gene match: 6. The CDR3 covers 13 residues. CDR1 and CDR2 from the germline V gene are DFQATT and SNEGSKA (reference sequence). In nucleotides, the CDR3 is TGCAGTGCCCGAGCGGGGGAAAAAGAGACCCAGTACTTC. Protein product: CSARAGEKETQYF.

The chain uses TRBV2 and TRBJ2-7; the D is unclear. Germline CDR1 and CDR2: SNHLY and FYNNEI. V lost 6 bases, J lost 9 bases, and 9 bases lay in between. The CDR3 extends over 10 amino acids. In DNA, the CDR3 is TGTGCCAGCAGGGGAACGGGGCAGTACTTC. Translated: CASRGTGQYF.

This clonotype was observed a few times. The chain combines TRBV10-3 with TRBJ1-3; tentative D call: TRBD1 (5 bases). V shed 2 bases and J shed 2 bases, with 13 bases lying between them. This CDR3 is built from 16 residues. CDR1 ENHRY and CDR2 SYGVKD come from the germline V gene. In DNA, the CDR3 is TGTGCCATCAGTGAGGCTGAGGGGCTTACTGGAAACACCATATATTTT. This encodes CAISEAEGLTGNTIYF.

This clonotype appeared many times. The chain employs TRBV15 and TRBJ2-7; D is possibly TRBD1 or TRBD2 (5 bases each). The CDR3 sequence is 13 residues long. From germline, CDR1 is LNHNV and CDR2 YYDKDF (reference sequence). V shed 5 bases and J shed 0 bases, with 8 bases lying between them. The chain's CDR3 is CATSGTDSYEQYF. The CDR3 nucleotides read TGTGCCACCAGCGGGACGGACTCCTACGAGCAGTACTTC.

In the case of this clonotype: At one of its ends the junction is not consistent with the germline gene, which may arise from a read error. The V call is TRBV15, the J call TRBJ2-3; the match to TRBD1 covers 12 bases. The CDR3 has 17 amino acids. The V gene's germline CDR1 is LNHNV and CDR2 YYDKDF (reference sequence). The CDR3 spells CATSSAWGQGAADTQYF. The CDR3 nucleotides are TGCGCCACCAGCAGTGCCTGGGGACAGGGGGCCGCAGATACGCAGTATTTT.

This sequence joins TRBV15 and TRBJ2-5; D uncertain. This CDR3 contains 15 residues. V lost 0 bases, J lost 1 base, and 9 bases lay in between. Germline CDR1 is LNHNV and CDR2 is YYDKDF (reference sequence). CDR3 in amino acids: CATSRDSRIQETQYF. As DNA, the CDR3 is TGTGCCACCAGCAGAGATTCACGGATCCAAGAGACCCAGTACTTC.

This clonotype was picked up one time. V and J are TRBV5-4 and TRBJ2-2; tentatively, D is TRBD1 (5 bases). Germline-derived CDR1 and CDR2 are SGHNT and YYREEE (reference sequence). The CDR3 totals 14 residues. With 4 bases removed from V and 4 bases from J, the gap between germline ends came to 11 bases. CDR3 in DNA: TGTGCCAGCAGCCCCCCTCAGGGCACCGGGGAGCTGTTTTTT. This gives the protein CASSPPQGTGELFF.

This clonotype was seen ten or more times. CDR3 DNA: TGTGCCAGCAGCCAGCTGAGTGGGGGCACTGAAGCTTTCTTT. It is translated as CASSQLSGGTEAFF. J is TRBJ1-1 and V is TRBV4-2, with D possibly matching TRBD1 (5 bases). Germline lookup yields CDR1 LGHNA and CDR2 YNFKEQ. CDR3 length: 14 residues. The ends were cut back, 3 bases at V and 4 bases at J, with 12 bases in the middle.

V is TRBV29-1 and J is TRBJ2-7; 7 bases are a match to TRBD1. Trimming took 6 bases from V and 4 from J; bases not matched to a gene: 9. CDR1 and CDR2 from the germline V gene are SQVTM and ANQGSEA. The CDR3 consists of 13 residues. The chain's CDR3 is CSVKRQGIYEQYF. The CDR3 nucleotides are TGCAGCGTGAAGAGACAGGGAATATACGAGCAGTACTTC.

As concerns this clonotype: This clone may be a read error of a much larger clone one base away. This chain links TRBV12-3 or TRBV12-4 with TRBJ2-2, with D possibly being TRBD1 or TRBD2 (6 bases each). The CDR3 sequence is 12 residues long. The chain's CDR3 is CASRRGAGEMFF. The CDR3 nucleotides read TGTGCCAGCAGGAGGGGGGCCGGGGAGATGTTTTTT.

The V call is TRBV5-6, the J call TRBJ1-2; TRBD1 might be the D (5 bases). V was cut by 0 bases and J by 8 bases, with 11 bases left in between. This CDR3 region has 13 residues. Germline-derived CDR1 and CDR2 are SGHDT and YYEEEE. CDR3 nucleotide sequence: TGTGCCAGCAGCTTGGGCAGGGCGGTGGGCTACACCTTC. It encodes CASSLGRAVGYTF. Full variable domain (rest looked up from reference TRBV5-6 and TRBJ1-2): DAGVTQSPTHLIKTRGQQVTLRCSPKSGHDTVSWYQQALGQGPQFIFQYYEEEERQRGNFPDRFSGHQFPNYSSELNVNALLLGDSALYLCASSLGRAVGYTFGSGTRLTVV.

This clonotype was counted between two and nine times. In DNA, the CDR3 is TGTGCCAGCGGCCCCCGGCGGGCAGGGGGCTATTCACCCCTCCACTTT. It specifies CASGPRRAGGYSPLHF. This sequence joins TRBV5-6 and TRBJ1-6, with 8 bases that match TRBD1. Trimming cost V 7 bases and J 8 bases; bases outside gene matches: 14. The CDR3 spans 16 residues. Germline assignment: CDR1 SGHDT and CDR2 YYEEEE.